Below, one T cell receptor (beta chain) is given with its context. Antigen unknown. The CDR3 contains 12 residues. Germline CDR1 reads SEHNR; CDR2 reads FQNEAQ (reference sequence). V dropped 5 bases and J dropped 15 bases, with 17 bases sitting between them. The data derive from a study of shared clonotypes between healthy human individuals. Findings of the study overall: For naive CD4 cells, around 5.1% of clonotypes were shared across a few donors.

Here immunoSEQ multiplex PCR was the method, and the copy in TCRdb shows in-frame clones only, minus some. The sample has 190,000 or so clones; over 50% are singletons. This sequence was found in a man aged 25 to 40 in good health. The J gene is TRBJ2-1, the V gene TRBV7-9; D ambiguous. The sequencing input was memory CD4+ T cells sorted from blood. Stated subset: CD45RA-negative fraction. The CDR3 spells CASSTLVPRPFF. CDR3 DNA sequence: TGTGCCAGCAGCACCCTTGTCCCGAGGCCGTTCTTC. The full variable domain, in which reference TRBV7-9 and TRBJ2-1 provide the parts outside the CDR3, is DTGVSQNPRHKITKRGQNVTFRCDPISEHNRLYWYRQTLGQGPEFLTYFQNEAQLEKSRLLSDRFSAERPKGSFSTLEIQRTEQGDSAMYLCASSTLVPRPFFGPGTRLTVL.